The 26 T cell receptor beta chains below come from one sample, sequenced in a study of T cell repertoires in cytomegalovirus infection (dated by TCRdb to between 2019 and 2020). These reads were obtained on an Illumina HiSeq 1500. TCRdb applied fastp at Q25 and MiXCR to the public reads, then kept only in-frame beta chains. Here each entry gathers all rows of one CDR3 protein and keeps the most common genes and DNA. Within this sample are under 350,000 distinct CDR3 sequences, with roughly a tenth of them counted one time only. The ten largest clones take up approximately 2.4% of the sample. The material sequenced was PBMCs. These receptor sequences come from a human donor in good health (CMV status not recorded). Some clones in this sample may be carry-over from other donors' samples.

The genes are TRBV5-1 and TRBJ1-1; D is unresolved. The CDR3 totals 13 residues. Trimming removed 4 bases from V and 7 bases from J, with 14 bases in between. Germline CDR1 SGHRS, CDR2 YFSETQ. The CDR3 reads CASSQTGAFEAFF. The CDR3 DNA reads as TGCGCCAGCAGCCAAACGGGAGCCTTTGAAGCTTTCTTT.

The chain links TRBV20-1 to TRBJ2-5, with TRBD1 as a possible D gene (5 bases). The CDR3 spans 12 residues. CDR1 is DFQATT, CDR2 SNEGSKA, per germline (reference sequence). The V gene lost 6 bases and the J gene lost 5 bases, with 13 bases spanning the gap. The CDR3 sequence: CSALPGLETQYF. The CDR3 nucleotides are TGCAGTGCCCTCCCAGGGCTGGAGACCCAGTACTTC.

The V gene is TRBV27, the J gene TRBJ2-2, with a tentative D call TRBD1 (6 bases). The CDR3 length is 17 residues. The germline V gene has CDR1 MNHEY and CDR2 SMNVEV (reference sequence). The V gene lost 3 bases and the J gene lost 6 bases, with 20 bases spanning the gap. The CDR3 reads CASSFGVGGISPGELFF. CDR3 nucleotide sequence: TGTGCCAGCAGTTTTGGAGTTGGGGGCATTAGCCCCGGGGAGCTGTTTTTT.

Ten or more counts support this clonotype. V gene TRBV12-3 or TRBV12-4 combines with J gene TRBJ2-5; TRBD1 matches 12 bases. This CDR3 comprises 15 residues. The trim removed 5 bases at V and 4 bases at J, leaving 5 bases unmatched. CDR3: CASSRDRGRGETQYF. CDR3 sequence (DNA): TGTGCCAGCAGTCGGGACAGGGGGCGAGGAGAGACCCAGTACTTC.

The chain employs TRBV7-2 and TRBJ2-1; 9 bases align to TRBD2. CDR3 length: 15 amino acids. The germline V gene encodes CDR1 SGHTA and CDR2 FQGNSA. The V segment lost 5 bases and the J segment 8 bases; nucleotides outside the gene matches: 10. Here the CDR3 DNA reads TGTGCCAGCAGCGGGACCGGGACTAGCAAACATGAGCAGTTCTTC. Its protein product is CASSGTGTSKHEQFF.

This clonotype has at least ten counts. CDR3 in amino acids: CSARLAGRTDTQYF. The CDR3, as DNA: TGCAGTGCTAGACTCGCGGGCCGCACAGATACGCAGTATTTT. The J gene is TRBJ2-3, the V gene TRBV20-1; a weak D match, TRBD2 (5 bases). This CDR3 is built from 14 residues. Germline loops: CDR1 DFQATT, CDR2 SNEGSKA (reference sequence). The V and J ends lost 2 bases and 1 base respectively, with 10 bases between them.

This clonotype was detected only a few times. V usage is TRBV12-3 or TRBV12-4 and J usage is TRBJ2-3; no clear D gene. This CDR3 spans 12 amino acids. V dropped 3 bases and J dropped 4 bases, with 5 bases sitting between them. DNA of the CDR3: TGTGCCAGCAGTTTGAACCCAGATACGCAGTATTTT. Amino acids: CASSLNPDTQYF.

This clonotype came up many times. The CDR3 spells CASSGRTTTTGELFF. CDR3 coding DNA: TGTGCCAGCAGTGGGAGGACTACCACCACCGGGGAGCTGTTTTTT. The V call is TRBV25-1, the J call TRBJ2-2; D might be TRBD2 (6 bases). V gave up 4 bases and J gave up 4 bases, with 13 bases separating them. The CDR3 is 15 residues long. CDR1 is MGHDK and CDR2 is SYGVNS in the germline V gene. The entire variable domain, with the rest obtained from reference TRBV25-1 and TRBJ2-2, is as follows: EADIYQTPRYLVIGTGKKITLECSQTMGHDKMYWYQQDPGMELHLIHYSYGVNSTEKGDLSSESTVSRIRTEHFPLTLESARPSHTSQYLCASSGRTTTTGELFFGEGSRLTVL.

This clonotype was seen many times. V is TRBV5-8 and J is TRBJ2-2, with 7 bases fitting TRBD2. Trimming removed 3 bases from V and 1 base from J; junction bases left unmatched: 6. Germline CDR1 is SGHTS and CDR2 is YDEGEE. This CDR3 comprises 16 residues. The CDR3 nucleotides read TGTGCCAGCAGCTCCAGACTAGCCCAGAACACCGGGGAGCTGTTTTTT. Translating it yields CASSSRLAQNTGELFF. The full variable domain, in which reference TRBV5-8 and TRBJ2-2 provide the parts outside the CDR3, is EAGVTQSPTHLIKTRGQQATLRCSPISGHTSVYWYQQALGLGLQFLLWYDEGEERNRGNFPPRFSGRQFPNYSSELNVNALELEDSALYLCASSSRLAQNTGELFFGEGSRLTVL.

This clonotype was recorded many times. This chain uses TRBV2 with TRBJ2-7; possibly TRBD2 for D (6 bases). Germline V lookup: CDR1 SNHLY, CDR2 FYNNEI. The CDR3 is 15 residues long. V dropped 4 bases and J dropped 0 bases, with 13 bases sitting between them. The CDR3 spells CASSAPRLDSYEQYF. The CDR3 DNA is TGTGCCAGCAGTGCTCCTCGACTAGACTCCTACGAGCAGTACTTC.

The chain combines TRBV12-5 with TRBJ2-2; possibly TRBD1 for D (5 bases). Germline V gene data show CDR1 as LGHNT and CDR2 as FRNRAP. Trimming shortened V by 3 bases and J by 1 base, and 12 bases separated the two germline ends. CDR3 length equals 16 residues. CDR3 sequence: CASGFQLTGNTGELFF. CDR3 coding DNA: TGTGCTAGTGGTTTCCAACTTACAGGGAACACCGGGGAGCTGTTTTTT.

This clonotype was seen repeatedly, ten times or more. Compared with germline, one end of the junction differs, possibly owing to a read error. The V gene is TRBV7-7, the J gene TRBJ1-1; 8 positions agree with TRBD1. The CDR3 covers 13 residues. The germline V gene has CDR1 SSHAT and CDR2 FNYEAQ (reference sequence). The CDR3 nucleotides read TGTGCTAGCAGCCAGGGGGCCAGCACTGAAGCTTTCTTT. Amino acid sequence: CASSQGASTEAFF.

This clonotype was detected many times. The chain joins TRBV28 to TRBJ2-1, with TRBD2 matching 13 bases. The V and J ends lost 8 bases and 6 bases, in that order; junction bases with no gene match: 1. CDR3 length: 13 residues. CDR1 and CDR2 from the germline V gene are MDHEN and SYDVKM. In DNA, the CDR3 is TGTGCCAGCTGGACTAGCGGGGGCAATGAGCAGTTCTTC. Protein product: CASWTSGGNEQFF.

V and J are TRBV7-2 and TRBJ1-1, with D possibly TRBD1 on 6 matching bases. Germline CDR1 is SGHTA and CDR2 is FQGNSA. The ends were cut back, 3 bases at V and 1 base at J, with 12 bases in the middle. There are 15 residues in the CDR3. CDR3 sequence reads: CASSFTAGANTEAFF. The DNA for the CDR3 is TGTGCCAGCAGCTTCACTGCAGGGGCGAACACTGAAGCTTTCTTT.

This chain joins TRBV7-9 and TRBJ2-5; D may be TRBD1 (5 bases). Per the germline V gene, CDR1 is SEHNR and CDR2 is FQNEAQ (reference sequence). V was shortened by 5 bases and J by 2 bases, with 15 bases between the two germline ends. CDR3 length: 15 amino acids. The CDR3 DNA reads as TGTGCCAGCAGCGCCCCCGACAGAAGTCAAGAGACCCAGTACTTC. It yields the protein CASSAPDRSQETQYF.

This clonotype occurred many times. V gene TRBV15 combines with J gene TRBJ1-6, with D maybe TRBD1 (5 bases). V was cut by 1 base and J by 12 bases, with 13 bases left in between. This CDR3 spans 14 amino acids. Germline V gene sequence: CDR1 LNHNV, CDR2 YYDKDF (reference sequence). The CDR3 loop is CATSRVGGVEPLHF. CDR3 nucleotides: TGTGCCACCAGCAGAGTGGGGGGAGTTGAACCCCTCCACTTT.

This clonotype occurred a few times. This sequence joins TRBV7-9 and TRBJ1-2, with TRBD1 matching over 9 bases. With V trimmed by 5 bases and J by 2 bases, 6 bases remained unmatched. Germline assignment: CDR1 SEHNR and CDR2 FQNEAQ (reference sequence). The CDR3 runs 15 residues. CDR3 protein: CASSLPDRGNYGYTF. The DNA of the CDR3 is TGTGCCAGCAGCCTACCGGACAGGGGCAACTATGGCTACACCTTC.

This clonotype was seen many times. The CDR3 DNA reads as TGTGCCAGCTCAGAGTTCAGGACAGGGGGAGCGAACACTGAAGCTTTCTTT. Protein product: CASSEFRTGGANTEAFF. The V and J genes are TRBV18 and TRBJ1-1; 10 bases match TRBD1. Per germline, CDR1 KGHSH and CDR2 LQKENI. This CDR3 is built from 17 residues. After removal of 5 bases from V and 1 base from J, the junction contained 10 bases not matched to a gene.

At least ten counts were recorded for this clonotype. CDR3 loop: CASSLQFSRADIQYF. The CDR3 nucleotides read TGTGCCAGCAGCTTACAGTTCAGCAGGGCAGACATTCAGTACTTC. The chain carries TRBV7-2 and TRBJ2-4; D is perhaps TRBD1 (5 bases). CDR1 is SGHTA, CDR2 FQGNSA, per germline. Trimming left V 2 bases short and J 8 bases short, with 16 bases between. This CDR3 region has 15 residues.

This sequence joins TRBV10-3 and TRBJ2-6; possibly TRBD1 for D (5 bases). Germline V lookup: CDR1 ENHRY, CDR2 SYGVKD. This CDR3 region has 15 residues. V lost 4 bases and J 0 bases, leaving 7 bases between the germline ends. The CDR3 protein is CAISGQFSGANVLTF. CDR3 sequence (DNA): TGTGCCATCAGTGGACAGTTCTCTGGGGCCAACGTCCTGACTTTC.

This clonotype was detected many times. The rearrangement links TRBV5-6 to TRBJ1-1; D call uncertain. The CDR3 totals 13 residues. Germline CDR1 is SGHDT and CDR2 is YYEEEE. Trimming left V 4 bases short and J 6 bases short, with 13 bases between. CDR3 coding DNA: TGTGCCAGCAGCCACTTCTCAGTCCCTGAAGCTTTCTTT. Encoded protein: CASSHFSVPEAFF.

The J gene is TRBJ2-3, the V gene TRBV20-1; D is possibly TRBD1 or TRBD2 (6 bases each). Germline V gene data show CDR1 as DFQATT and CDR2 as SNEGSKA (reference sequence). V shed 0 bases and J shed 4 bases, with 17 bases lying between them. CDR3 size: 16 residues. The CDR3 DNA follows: TGCAGTGCTAGAGATCGTTCCCGGGGGCAAGCAGATACGCAGTATTTT. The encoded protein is CSARDRSRGQADTQYF.

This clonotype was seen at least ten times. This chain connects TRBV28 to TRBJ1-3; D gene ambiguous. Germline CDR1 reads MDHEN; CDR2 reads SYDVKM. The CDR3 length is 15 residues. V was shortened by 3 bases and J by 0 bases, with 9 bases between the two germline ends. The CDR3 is CASSFAAFSGNTIYF. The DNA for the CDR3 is TGTGCCAGCAGTTTCGCCGCCTTCTCTGGAAACACCATATATTTT.

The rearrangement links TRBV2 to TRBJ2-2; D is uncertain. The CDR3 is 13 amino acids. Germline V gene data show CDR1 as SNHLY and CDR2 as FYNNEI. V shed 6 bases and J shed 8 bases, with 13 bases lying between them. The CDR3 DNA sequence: TGTGCCAGCAGCGGCCAATTTTCTGGGGAGCTGTTTTTT. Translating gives CASSGQFSGELFF. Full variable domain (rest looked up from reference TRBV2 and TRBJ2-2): EPEVTQTPSHQVTQMGQEVILRCVPISNHLYFYWYRQILGQKVEFLVSFYNNEISEKSEIFDDQFSVERPDGSNFTLKIRSTKLEDSAMYFCASSGQFSGELFFGEGSRLTVL.

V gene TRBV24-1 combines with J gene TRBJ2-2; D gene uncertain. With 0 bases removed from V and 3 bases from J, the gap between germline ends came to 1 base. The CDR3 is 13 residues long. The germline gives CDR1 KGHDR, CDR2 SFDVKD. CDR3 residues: CATSDLDTGELFF. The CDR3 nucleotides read TGTGCCACCAGTGATTTGGACACCGGGGAGCTGTTTTTT.

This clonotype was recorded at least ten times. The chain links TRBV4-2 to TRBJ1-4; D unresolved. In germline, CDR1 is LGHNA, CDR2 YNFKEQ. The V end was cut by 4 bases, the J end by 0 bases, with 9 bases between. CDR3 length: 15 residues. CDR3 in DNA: TGTGCCAGCAGCCTCGAAGACACAACTAATGAAAAACTGTTTTTT. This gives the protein CASSLEDTTNEKLFF.